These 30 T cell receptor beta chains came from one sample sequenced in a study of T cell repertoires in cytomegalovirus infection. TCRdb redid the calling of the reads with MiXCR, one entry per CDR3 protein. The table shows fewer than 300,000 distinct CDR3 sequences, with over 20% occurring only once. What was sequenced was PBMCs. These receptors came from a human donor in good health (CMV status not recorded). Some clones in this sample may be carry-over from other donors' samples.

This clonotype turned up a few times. CDR3 amino acids: CASSLHTGLAGSYEQYF. The CDR3 nucleotides read TGTGCCAGCAGTTTACACACGGGACTAGCAGGGTCCTACGAGCAGTACTTC. The chain is built from TRBV28 and TRBJ2-7; 9 bases agree with TRBD2. After removal of 2 bases from V and 1 base from J, the junction contained 9 bases not matched to a gene. CDR3 length equals 17 residues. In germline, CDR1 is MDHEN, CDR2 SYDVKM.

The CDR3 reads CASTPPGRFLSGANVLTF. As DNA, the CDR3 is TGTGCCAGCACCCCCCCCGGCAGGTTTTTATCTGGGGCCAACGTCCTGACTTTC. The chain employs TRBV28 and TRBJ2-6; no clear D gene. The CDR3 spans 18 residues. V lost 7 bases to trimming and J lost 1 base, with 20 bases between them. Germline-derived CDR1 and CDR2 are MDHEN and SYDVKM.

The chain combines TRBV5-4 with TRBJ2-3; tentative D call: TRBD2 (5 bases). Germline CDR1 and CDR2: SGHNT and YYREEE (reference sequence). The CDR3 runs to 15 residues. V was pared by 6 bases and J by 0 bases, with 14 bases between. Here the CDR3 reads CASKMGIASTDTQYF. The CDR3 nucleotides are TGTGCCAGCAAGATGGGGATAGCGAGCACAGATACGCAGTATTTT.

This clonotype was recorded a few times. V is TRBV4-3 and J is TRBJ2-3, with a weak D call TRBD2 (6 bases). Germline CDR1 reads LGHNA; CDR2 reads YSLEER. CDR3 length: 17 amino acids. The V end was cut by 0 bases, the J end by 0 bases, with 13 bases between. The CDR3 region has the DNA TGCGCCAGCAGCCAAGATCGGCTAGCGCGTAGCACAGATACGCAGTATTTT. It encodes CASSQDRLARSTDTQYF.

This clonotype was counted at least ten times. CDR3 protein: CASSADRVHNSPLHF. CDR3 nucleotides: TGTGCCAGCAGCGCTGACAGAGTCCATAATTCACCCCTCCACTTT. This chain joins TRBV7-2 and TRBJ1-6; TRBD1 is a possible D gene (5 bases). The germline gives CDR1 SGHTA, CDR2 FQGNSA. Deletions cut 5 bases from V and 5 bases from J, with 13 bases between. The CDR3 totals 15 residues.

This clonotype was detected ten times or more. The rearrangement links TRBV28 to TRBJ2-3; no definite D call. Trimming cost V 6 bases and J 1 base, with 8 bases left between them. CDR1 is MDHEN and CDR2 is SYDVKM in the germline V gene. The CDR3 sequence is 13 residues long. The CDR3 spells CASSLVGTDTQYF. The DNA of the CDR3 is TGTGCCAGCAGCTTAGTGGGCACAGATACGCAGTATTTT. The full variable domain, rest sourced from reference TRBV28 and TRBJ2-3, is DVKVTQSSRYLVKRTGEKVFLECVQDMDHENMFWYRQDPGLGLRLIYFSYDVKMKEKGDIPEGYSVSREKKERFSLILESASTNQTSMYLCASSLVGTDTQYFGPGTRLTVL.

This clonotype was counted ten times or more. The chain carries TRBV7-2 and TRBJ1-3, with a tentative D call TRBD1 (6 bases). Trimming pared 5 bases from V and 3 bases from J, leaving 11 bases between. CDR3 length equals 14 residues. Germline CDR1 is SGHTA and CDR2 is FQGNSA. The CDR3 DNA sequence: TGTGCCAGCAGCCTCAAGACAGGTGGAAACACCATATATTTT. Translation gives CASSLKTGGNTIYF.

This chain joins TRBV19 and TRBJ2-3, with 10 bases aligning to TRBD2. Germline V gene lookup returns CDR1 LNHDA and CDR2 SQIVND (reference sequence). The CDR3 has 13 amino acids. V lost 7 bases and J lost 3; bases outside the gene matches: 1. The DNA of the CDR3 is TGTGCCAGTAAAGCGGGGGGGACAGATACGCAGTATTTT. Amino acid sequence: CASKAGGTDTQYF.

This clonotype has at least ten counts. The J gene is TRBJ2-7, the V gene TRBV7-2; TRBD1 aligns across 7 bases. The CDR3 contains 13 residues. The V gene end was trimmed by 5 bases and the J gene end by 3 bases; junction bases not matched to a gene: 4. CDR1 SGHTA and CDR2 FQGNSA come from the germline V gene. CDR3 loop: CASSQGVDYEQYF. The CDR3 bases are TGTGCCAGCAGCCAGGGGGTGGACTACGAGCAGTACTTC.

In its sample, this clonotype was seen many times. The DNA for the CDR3 is TGTGCCAGCAGCAGTACGACCGGGACAGGGGGTTCTCAGTACTTC. This sequence encodes CASSSTTGTGGSQYF. The chain carries TRBV7-2 and TRBJ2-7; 11 bases match TRBD1. This CDR3 region has 15 residues. CDR1 and CDR2 from the germline V gene are SGHTA and FQGNSA. Trimming took 5 bases from V and 10 from J; bases not matched to a gene: 13. Filled out from reference TRBV7-2 and TRBJ2-7, the complete variable domain reads GAGVSQSPSNKVTEKGKDVELRCDPISGHTALYWYRQSLGQGLEFLIYFQGNSAPDKSGLPSDRFSAERTGGSVSTLTIQRTQQEDSAVYLCASSSTTGTGGSQYFGPGTRLTVT.

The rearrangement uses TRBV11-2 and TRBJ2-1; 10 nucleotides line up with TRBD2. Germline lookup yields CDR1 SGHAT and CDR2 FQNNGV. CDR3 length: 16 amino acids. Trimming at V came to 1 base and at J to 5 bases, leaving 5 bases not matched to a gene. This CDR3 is CASSLGLAGVNNEQFF. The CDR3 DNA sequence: TGTGCCAGCAGCTTAGGGCTAGCGGGGGTAAACAATGAGCAGTTCTTC.

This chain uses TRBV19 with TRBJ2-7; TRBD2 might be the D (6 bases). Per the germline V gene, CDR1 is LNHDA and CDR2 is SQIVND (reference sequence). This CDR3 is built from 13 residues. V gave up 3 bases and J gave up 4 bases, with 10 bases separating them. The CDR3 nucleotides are TGTGCCAGTAGTATCGCTAGCGATTACGAGCAGTACTTC. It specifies CASSIASDYEQYF.

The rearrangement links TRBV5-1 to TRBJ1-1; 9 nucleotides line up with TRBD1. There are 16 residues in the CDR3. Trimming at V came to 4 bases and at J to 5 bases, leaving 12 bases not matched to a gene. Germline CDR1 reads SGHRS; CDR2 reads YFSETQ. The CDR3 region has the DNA TGCGCCAGCAGCCCAGGGGACAGGGTGATGAGGACTGAAGCTTTCTTT. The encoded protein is CASSPGDRVMRTEAFF.

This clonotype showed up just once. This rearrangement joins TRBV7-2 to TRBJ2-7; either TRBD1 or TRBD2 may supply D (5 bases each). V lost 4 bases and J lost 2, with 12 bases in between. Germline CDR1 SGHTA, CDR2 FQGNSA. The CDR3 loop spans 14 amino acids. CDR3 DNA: TGTGCCAGCAGCTGGGGACGCGGACCCTACGAGCAGTACGTC. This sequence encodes CASSWGRGPYEQYV.

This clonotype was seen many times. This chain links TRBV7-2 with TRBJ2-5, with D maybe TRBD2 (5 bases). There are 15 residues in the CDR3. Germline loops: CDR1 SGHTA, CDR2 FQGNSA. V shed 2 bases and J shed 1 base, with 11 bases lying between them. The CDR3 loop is CASSLSTGSQETQYF. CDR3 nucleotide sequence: TGTGCCAGCAGCTTAAGTACGGGATCCCAAGAGACCCAGTACTTC.

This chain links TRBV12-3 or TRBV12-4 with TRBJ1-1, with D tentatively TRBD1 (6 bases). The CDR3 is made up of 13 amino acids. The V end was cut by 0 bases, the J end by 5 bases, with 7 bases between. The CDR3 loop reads CASSLAGTTEAFF. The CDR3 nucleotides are TGTGCCAGCAGTTTAGCAGGGACAACTGAAGCTTTCTTT.

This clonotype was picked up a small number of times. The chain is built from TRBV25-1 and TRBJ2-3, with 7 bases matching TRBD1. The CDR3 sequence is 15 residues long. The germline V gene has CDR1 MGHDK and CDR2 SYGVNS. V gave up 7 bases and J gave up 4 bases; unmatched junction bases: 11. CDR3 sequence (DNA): TGTGCCAGCAATCGATGGTCAGGGGGAGCAGATACGCAGTATTTT. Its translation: CASNRWSGGADTQYF.

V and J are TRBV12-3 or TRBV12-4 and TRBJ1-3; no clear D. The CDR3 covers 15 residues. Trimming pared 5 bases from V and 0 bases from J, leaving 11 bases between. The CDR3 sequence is CASSGLGSSGNTIYF. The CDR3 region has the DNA TGTGCCAGCAGTGGACTGGGCAGCTCTGGAAACACCATATATTTT.

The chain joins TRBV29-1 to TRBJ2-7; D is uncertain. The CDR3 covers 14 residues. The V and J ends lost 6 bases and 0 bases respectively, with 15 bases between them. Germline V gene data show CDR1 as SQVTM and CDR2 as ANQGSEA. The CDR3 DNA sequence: TGCAGCGTCTCGGTGTTTGGACGCTCCTACGAGCAGTACTTC. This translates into CSVSVFGRSYEQYF.

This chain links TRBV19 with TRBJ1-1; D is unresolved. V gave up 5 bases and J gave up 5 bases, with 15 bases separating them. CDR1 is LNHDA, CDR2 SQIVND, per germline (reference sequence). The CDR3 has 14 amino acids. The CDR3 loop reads CASSAPGRRTEAFF. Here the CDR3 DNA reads TGTGCCAGTAGTGCTCCGGGTCGACGGACTGAAGCTTTCTTT.

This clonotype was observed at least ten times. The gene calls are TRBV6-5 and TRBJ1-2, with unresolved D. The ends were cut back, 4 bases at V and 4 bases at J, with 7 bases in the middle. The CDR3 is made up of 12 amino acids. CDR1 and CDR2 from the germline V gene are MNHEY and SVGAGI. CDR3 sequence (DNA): TGTGCCAGCAGTTCCGCGGCCTATGGCTACACCTTC. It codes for CASSSAAYGYTF.

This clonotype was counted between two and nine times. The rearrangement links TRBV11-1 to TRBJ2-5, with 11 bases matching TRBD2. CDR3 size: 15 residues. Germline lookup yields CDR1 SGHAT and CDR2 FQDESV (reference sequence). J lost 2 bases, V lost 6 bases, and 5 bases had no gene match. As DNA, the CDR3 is TGTGCCAGCAGTTTGACTAGCGGGGCTCAAGAGACCCAGTACTTC. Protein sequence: CASSLTSGAQETQYF.

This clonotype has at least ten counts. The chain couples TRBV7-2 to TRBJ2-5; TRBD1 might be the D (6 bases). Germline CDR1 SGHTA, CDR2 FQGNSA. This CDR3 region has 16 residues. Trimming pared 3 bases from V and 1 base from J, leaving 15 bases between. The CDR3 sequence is CASSLSGQLLQETQYF. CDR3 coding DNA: TGTGCCAGCAGCTTGTCCGGACAGCTGCTCCAAGAGACCCAGTACTTC.

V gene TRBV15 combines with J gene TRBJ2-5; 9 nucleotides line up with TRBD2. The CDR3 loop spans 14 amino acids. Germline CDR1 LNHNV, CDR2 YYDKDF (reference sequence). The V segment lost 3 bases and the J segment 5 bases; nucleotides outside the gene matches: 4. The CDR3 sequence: CATSSPSGTETQYF. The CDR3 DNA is TGTGCCACCAGCAGCCCTAGCGGGACTGAGACCCAGTACTTC.

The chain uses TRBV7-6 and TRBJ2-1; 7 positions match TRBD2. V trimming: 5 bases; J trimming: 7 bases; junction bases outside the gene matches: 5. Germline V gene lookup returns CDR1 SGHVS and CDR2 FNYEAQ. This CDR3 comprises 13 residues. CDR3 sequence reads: CASSSGARNEQFF. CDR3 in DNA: TGTGCCAGCAGCAGCGGGGCGCGAAATGAGCAGTTCTTC. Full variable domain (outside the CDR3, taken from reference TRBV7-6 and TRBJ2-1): GAGVSQSPRYKVTKRGQDVALRCDPISGHVSLYWYRQALGQGPEFLTYFNYEAQQDKSGLPNDRFSAERPEGSISTLTIQRTEQRDSAMYRCASSSGARNEQFFGPGTRLTVL.

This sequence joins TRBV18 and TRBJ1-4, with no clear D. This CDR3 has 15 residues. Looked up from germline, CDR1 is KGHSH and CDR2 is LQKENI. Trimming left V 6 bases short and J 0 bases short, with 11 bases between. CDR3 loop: CASSRGTATNEKLFF. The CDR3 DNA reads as TGTGCCAGCTCCCGTGGCACGGCAACTAATGAAAAACTGTTTTTT.

The chain's CDR3 is CSATKTSGRAGDTQYF. The CDR3 coding sequence is TGCAGTGCTACAAAGACTAGCGGGAGGGCCGGAGATACGCAGTATTTT. The chain has TRBV20-1 and TRBJ2-3; 14 positions match TRBD2. The germline gives CDR1 DFQATT, CDR2 SNEGSKA (reference sequence). Unmatched junction bases numbered 8, after V lost 4 bases and J lost 5 bases. There are 16 residues in the CDR3.

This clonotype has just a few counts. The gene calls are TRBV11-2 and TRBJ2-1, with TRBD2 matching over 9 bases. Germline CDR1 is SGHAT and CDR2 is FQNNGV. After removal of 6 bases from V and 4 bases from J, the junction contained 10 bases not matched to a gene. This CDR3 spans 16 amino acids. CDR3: CASSLAGLGYYNEQFF. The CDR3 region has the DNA TGTGCCAGCAGTCTAGCGGGGCTGGGGTATTACAATGAGCAGTTCTTC.

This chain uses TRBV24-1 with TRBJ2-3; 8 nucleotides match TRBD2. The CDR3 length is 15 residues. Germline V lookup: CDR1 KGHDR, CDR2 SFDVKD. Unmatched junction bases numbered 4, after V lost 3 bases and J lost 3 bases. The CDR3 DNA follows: TGTGCCACCAGTGATGAGCGGGAGATAACAGATACGCAGTATTTT. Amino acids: CATSDEREITDTQYF.

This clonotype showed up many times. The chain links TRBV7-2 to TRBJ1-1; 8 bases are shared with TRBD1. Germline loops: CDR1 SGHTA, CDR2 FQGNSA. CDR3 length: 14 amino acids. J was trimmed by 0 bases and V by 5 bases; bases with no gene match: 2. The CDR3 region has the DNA TGTGCCAGCAGCCTGGACAGGGTGAACACTGAAGCTTTCTTT. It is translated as CASSLDRVNTEAFF.